Listed below are T cell receptor beta chains from one sample, sequenced in a study of T cell changes during pregnancy in multiple sclerosis. Using immunoSEQ multiplex PCR, the repertoire was profiled, and TCRdb retains in-frame clones only, with some absent. In the table there are about 72,000 clones, about nine tenths of which are singletons. The source was peripheral blood, collected in the third trimester of pregnancy. These receptors were obtained from a female donor in good health, enrolled as a control in a pregnancy study. Each CDR3 is given with its conserved first and last residue. Fields, in order: D gene, V gene, J gene, clone size, CDR3 protein, CDR3 DNA. A D gene is named only where the DNA matches it firmly. The size entry is marked missing in some rows and otherwise reads once, few, many or a size class.

D gene: -; V gene: TRBV5-6; J gene: TRBJ1-5; clone size: few; CDR3 protein: CASSFRRTVNQPQHF; CDR3 DNA: TGTGCCAGCAGCTTTCGACGGACAGTCAATCAGCCCCAGCATTTT
D gene: TRBD1; V gene: TRBV14; J gene: TRBJ2-3; clone size: -; CDR3 protein: CASSQRRRQGATDTQYF; CDR3 DNA: TGTGCCAGCAGCCAAAGACGGAGGCAGGGGGCCACAGATACGCAGTATTTT
D gene: -; V gene: TRBV18; J gene: TRBJ1-5; clone size: -; CDR3 protein: CASSPDRGQPQHF; CDR3 DNA: TGTGCCAGCTCGCCGGACCGGGGTCAGCCCCAGCATTTT
D gene: -; V gene: TRBV15; J gene: TRBJ1-5; clone size: -; CDR3 protein: CATSSDRVLNQPQHF; CDR3 DNA: TGTGCCACCAGCAGTGACCGGGTTTTGAATCAGCCCCAGCATTTT
D gene: -; V gene: TRBV10-3; J gene: TRBJ2-1; clone size: -; CDR3 protein: CAISELGSSYNEQFF; CDR3 DNA: TGTGCCATCAGTGAGTTAGGGAGCTCCTACAATGAGCAGTTCTTC
D gene: -; V gene: TRBV7-8; J gene: TRBJ2-1; clone size: -; CDR3 protein: CASSLMAGPSYNEQFF; CDR3 DNA: TGTGCCAGCAGCTTAATGGCGGGTCCCTCCTACAATGAGCAGTTCTTC
D gene: -; V gene: TRBV9; J gene: TRBJ2-3; clone size: -; CDR3 protein: CASSPRQTFLSTDTQYF; CDR3 DNA: TGTGCCAGCAGCCCCCGACAGACATTTTTATCCACAGATACGCAGTATTTT
D gene: TRBD2; V gene: TRBV7-2; J gene: TRBJ2-3; clone size: -; CDR3 protein: CASSLRTRPDTQYF; CDR3 DNA: TGTGCCAGCAGCTTAAGGACTAGGCCAGATACGCAGTATTTT
D gene: TRBD1; V gene: TRBV7-2; J gene: TRBJ2-2; clone size: -; CDR3 protein: CASSGQGRGELFF; CDR3 DNA: TGTGCCAGCTCCGGACAGGGAAGGGGGGAGCTGTTTTTT
D gene: -; V gene: TRBV19; J gene: TRBJ1-2; clone size: -; CDR3 protein: CASSIILNYGYTF; CDR3 DNA: TGTGCCAGTAGTATCATCCTAAACTATGGCTACACCTTC
D gene: -; V gene: TRBV7-2; J gene: TRBJ1-3; clone size: -; CDR3 protein: CASSGTGLVTSGNTIYF; CDR3 DNA: TGTGCCAGCAGCGGTACGGGACTTGTTACCTCTGGAAACACCATATATTTT
D gene: TRBD2; V gene: TRBV27; J gene: TRBJ2-2; clone size: -; CDR3 protein: CASSHRTRITTGELFF; CDR3 DNA: TGTGCCAGCAGCCACCGGACTAGGATTACAACCGGGGAGCTGTTTTTT
D gene: TRBD1; V gene: TRBV5-1; J gene: TRBJ1-1; clone size: -; CDR3 protein: CASSLRTGGGTEAFF; CDR3 DNA: TGCGCCAGCAGCTTGAGAACAGGGGGCGGCACTGAAGCTTTCTTT
D gene: -; V gene: TRBV5-1; J gene: TRBJ2-7; clone size: once; CDR3 protein: CASMPGESYEQYF; CDR3 DNA: TGCGCCAGCATGCCAGGGGAGTCCTACGAGCAGTACTTC
D gene: TRBD1; V gene: TRBV23-1; J gene: TRBJ2-7; clone size: -; CDR3 protein: CASSHSTGTGYYEQYF; CDR3 DNA: TGCGCCAGCAGTCACTCCACCGGGACAGGGTACTACGAGCAGTACTTC
D gene: -; V gene: TRBV7-9; J gene: TRBJ1-5; clone size: -; CDR3 protein: CASRPAGGSNQPQHF; CDR3 DNA: TGTGCCAGCAGACCCGCGGGGGGTAGCAATCAGCCCCAGCATTTT
D gene: TRBD1; V gene: TRBV30; J gene: TRBJ2-7; clone size: -; CDR3 protein: CAWSVSWGQGIYEQYF; CDR3 DNA: TGTGCCTGGAGTGTATCTTGGGGACAGGGAATCTACGAGCAGTACTTC
D gene: TRBD2; V gene: TRBV7-2; J gene: TRBJ2-7; clone size: -; CDR3 protein: CASSLARTSVSYEQYF; CDR3 DNA: TGTGCCAGCAGCTTAGCTAGGACTAGCGTGTCCTACGAGCAGTACTTC
D gene: TRBD1; V gene: TRBV6-5; J gene: TRBJ1-1; clone size: few; CDR3 protein: CASRRGRVAFF; CDR3 DNA: TGTGCCAGTCGCAGGGGGCGCGTAGCTTTCTTT
D gene: -; V gene: TRBV7-2; J gene: TRBJ2-3; clone size: -; CDR3 protein: CASSQQTGPTDTQYF; CDR3 DNA: TGTGCCAGCAGCCAACAGACAGGTCCCACAGATACGCAGTATTTT
D gene: -; V gene: TRBV2; J gene: TRBJ1-5; clone size: -; CDR3 protein: CASSEPLGAQPQHF; CDR3 DNA: TGTGCCAGCAGTGAACCGTTGGGGGCTCAGCCCCAGCATTTT
D gene: TRBD1; V gene: TRBV5-1; J gene: TRBJ2-1; clone size: -; CDR3 protein: CASSGTGQYNEQFF; CDR3 DNA: TGCGCCAGCAGCGGGACGGGACAGTACAATGAGCAGTTCTTC
D gene: -; V gene: TRBV27; J gene: TRBJ2-7; clone size: -; CDR3 protein: CASSRGGLYEQYF; CDR3 DNA: TGTGCCAGCAGCCGGGGTGGGCTCTACGAGCAGTACTTC
D gene: TRBD2; V gene: TRBV5-6; J gene: TRBJ2-7; clone size: -; CDR3 protein: CASSFLGLAGIISYEQYF; CDR3 DNA: TGTGCCAGCAGCTTTTTAGGCCTAGCGGGGATTATCTCCTACGAGCAGTACTTC
D gene: -; V gene: TRBV28; J gene: TRBJ1-1; clone size: once; CDR3 protein: CASSTLGGNTEAFF; CDR3 DNA: TGTGCCAGCAGTACTTTGGGGGGTAACACTGAAGCTTTCTTT
D gene: -; V gene: TRBV4-1; J gene: TRBJ2-1; clone size: -; CDR3 protein: CASSQVDLLVYNEQFF; CDR3 DNA: TGCGCCAGCAGCCAAGTAGATCTCCTTGTCTACAATGAGCAGTTCTTC
D gene: -; V gene: TRBV7-2; J gene: TRBJ1-1; clone size: -; CDR3 protein: CASSLTPYGGYTEAFF; CDR3 DNA: TGTGCCAGCAGCTTAACCCCATATGGGGGGTACACTGAAGCTTTCTTT
D gene: TRBD1; V gene: TRBV27; J gene: TRBJ1-2; clone size: -; CDR3 protein: CASSTVGDSWNGYTF; CDR3 DNA: TGTGCCAGCTCTACTGTTGGGGACAGTTGGAATGGCTACACCTTC
D gene: -; V gene: TRBV30; J gene: TRBJ1-1; clone size: few; CDR3 protein: CAWIRVGRVEAFF; CDR3 DNA: TGTGCCTGGATCAGGGTAGGTAGGGTTGAAGCTTTCTTT
D gene: -; V gene: TRBV11-2; J gene: TRBJ1-2; clone size: once; CDR3 protein: CASSLRAQVGNYGYTF; CDR3 DNA: TGTGCCAGCAGCTTGAGGGCACAAGTAGGGAACTATGGCTACACCTTC
D gene: TRBD2; V gene: TRBV6-6; J gene: TRBJ2-1; clone size: once; CDR3 protein: CASGEGRGHMEQFF; CDR3 DNA: TGTGCCAGCGGGGAGGGCCGGGGCCACATGGAGCAGTTCTTC
D gene: TRBD1; V gene: TRBV7-2; J gene: TRBJ2-3; clone size: -; CDR3 protein: CASSSTDRVEGTDTQYF; CDR3 DNA: TGTGCCAGCAGCTCTACAGACAGGGTGGAGGGCACAGATACGCAGTATTTT
D gene: TRBD2; V gene: TRBV5-1; J gene: TRBJ2-2; clone size: -; CDR3 protein: CASSFDSRTSGGSGELFF; CDR3 DNA: TGCGCCAGCAGCTTCGACAGCAGGACTAGCGGGGGGTCCGGGGAGCTGTTTTTT